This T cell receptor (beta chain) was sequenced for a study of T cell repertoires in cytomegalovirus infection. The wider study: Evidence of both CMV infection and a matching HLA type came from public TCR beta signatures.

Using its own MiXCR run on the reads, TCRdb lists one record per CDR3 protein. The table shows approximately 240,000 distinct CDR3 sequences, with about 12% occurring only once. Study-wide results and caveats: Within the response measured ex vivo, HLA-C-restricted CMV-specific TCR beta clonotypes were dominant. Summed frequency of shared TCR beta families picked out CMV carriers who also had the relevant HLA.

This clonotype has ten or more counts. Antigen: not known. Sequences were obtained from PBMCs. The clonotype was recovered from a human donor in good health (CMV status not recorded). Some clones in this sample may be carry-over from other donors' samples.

CDR3 coding DNA: TGTGCCAGCGCCTTAGAGGGGAGCTCCGGGGCCCAGTACTTC. Translation gives CASALEGSSGAQYF. This chain uses TRBV7-8 with TRBJ2-5, with D tentatively TRBD1 or TRBD2 (5 bases each). This CDR3 comprises 14 residues. The V and J ends lost 8 bases and 9 bases respectively, with 22 bases between them. Germline V gene data show CDR1 as SGHVS and CDR2 as FQNEAQ.